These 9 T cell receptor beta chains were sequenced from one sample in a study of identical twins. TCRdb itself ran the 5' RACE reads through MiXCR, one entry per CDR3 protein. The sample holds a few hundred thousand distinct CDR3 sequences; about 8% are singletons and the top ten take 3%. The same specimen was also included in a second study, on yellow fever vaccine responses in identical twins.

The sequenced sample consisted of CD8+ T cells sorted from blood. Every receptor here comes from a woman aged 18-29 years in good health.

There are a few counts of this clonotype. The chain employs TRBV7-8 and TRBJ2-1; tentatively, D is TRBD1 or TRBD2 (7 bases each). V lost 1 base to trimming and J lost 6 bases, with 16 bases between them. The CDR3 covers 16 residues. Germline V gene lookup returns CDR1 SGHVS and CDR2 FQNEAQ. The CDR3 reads CASSLVLSGGVNEQFF. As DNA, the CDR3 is TGTGCCAGCAGCTTAGTCCTGTCAGGGGGGGTCAATGAGCAGTTCTTC. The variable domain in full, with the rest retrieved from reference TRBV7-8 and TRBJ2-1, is GAGVSQSPRYKVAKRGQDVALRCDPISGHVSLFWYQQALGQGPEFLTYFQNEAQLDKSGLPSDRFFAERPEGSVSTLKIQRTQQEDSAVYLCASSLVLSGGVNEQFFGPGTRLTVL.

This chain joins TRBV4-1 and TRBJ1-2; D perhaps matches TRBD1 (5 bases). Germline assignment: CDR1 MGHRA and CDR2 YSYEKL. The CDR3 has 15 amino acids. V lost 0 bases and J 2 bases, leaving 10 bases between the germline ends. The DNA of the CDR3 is TGCGCCAGCAGCCAAGAGGGGTGGGGGAACTATGGCTACACCTTC. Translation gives CASSQEGWGNYGYTF.

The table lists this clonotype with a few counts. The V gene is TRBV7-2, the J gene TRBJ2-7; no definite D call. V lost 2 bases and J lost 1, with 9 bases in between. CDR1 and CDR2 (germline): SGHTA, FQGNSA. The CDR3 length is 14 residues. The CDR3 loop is CASSLSRPSYEQYF. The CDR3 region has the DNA TGTGCCAGCAGCTTATCCCGGCCGTCCTACGAGCAGTACTTC. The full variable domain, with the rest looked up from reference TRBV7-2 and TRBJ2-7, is GAGVSQSPSNKVTEKGKDVELRCDPISGHTALYWYRQSLGQGLEFLIYFQGNSAPDKSGLPSDRFSAERTGGSVSTLTIQRTQQEDSAVYLCASSLSRPSYEQYFGPGTRLTVT.

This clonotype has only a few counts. DNA of the CDR3: TGTGCCAGCAGCCAAGAACGGCTTTTAAATTACAATGAGCAGTTCTTC. As protein: CASSQERLLNYNEQFF. The V gene is TRBV3-1, the J gene TRBJ2-1; D unresolved. Germline loops: CDR1 LGHDT, CDR2 YNNKEL (reference sequence). V was clipped by 0 bases and J by 4 bases, with 13 bases between them. The CDR3 length is 16 residues.

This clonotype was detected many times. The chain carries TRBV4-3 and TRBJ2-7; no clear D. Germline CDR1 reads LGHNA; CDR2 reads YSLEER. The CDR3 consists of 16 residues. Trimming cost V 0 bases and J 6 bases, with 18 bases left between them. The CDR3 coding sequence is TGCGCCAGCAGCCAAGATAGGGTTTCCCACCATGGCGAGCAGTACTTC. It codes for CASSQDRVSHHGEQYF.

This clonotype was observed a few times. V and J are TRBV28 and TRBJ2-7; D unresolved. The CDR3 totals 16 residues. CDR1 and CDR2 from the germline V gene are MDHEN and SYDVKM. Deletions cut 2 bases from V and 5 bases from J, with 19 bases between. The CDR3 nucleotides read TGTGCCAGCAGTTTACTGCCCCAGGATATGGGTAACGAGCAGTACTTC. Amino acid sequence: CASSLLPQDMGNEQYF.

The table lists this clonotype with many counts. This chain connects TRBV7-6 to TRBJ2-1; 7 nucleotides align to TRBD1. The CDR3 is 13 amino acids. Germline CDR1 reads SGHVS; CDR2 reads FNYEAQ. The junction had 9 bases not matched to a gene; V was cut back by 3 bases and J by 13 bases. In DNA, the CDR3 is TGTGCCAGCAGCTTTCTGGGACAGCCAGTTCAGTTCTTC. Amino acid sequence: CASSFLGQPVQFF.

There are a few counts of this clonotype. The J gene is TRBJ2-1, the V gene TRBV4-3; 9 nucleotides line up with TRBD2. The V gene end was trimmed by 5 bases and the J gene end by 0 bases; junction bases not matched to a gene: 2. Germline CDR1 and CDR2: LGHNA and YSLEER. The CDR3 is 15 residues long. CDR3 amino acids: CASSWTSDSYNEQFF. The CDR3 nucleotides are TGCGCCAGCAGCTGGACTAGCGACTCCTACAATGAGCAGTTCTTC.

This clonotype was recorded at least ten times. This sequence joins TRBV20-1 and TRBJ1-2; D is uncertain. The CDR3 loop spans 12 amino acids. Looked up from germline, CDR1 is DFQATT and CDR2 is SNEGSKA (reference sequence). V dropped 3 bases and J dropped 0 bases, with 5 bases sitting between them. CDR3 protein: CSARPANYGYTF. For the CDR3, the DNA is TGCAGTGCTAGGCCCGCTAACTATGGCTACACCTTC.